This record covers a single T cell receptor (beta chain). This entry belongs to a study of shared T cell receptors in the human thymus. The repertoire was sequenced with immunoSEQ multiplex PCR; TCRdb's copy has only in-frame clones and lacks some. Among about 710,000 clones listed, approximately 87% were seen once. The CDR3 is 16 residues long. Looked up from germline, CDR1 is SGDLS and CDR2 is YYNGEE. V lost 0 bases to trimming and J lost 8 bases, with 17 bases between them. These data were also reused for a study on human thymus T cells. That source adds: Donation came from healthy Finnish infants having corrective surgery for congenital heart defects. Thymic material originated from resections removed in the course of corrective heart surgery. Within thymic and blood repertoires, V and J gene usage appeared to be biased. Related research reported highly overlapping thymic repertoires among unrelated individuals.

Sequencing was done on a sample of thymocytes. V and J are TRBV9 and TRBJ1-4, with no clear D. The clonotype was recovered from a boy in the first two years of life with a congenital heart defect. In DNA, the CDR3 is TGTGCCAGCAGCGTAGGAGGGTCTCGGGTAGGGGAAAAACTGTTTTTT. This translates into CASSVGGSRVGEKLFF.